This TCR beta chain emerged from a study of beta chain features in type 1 diabetes. Study-wide results and limits: Shorter templates might be favored by PCR, equally in patients and controls. Insertions at VDJ junctions were less frequent in type 1 diabetes patients. These patients also deleted more nucleotides at the same junctions.

The table lists this clone with a few counts. Its matching antigen is unknown. Every isolated RNA sample was fully reverse transcribed, so sequencing captured expressed TCRB transcripts. The protocol was immunoSEQ multiplex PCR, while the TCRdb copy is restricted to in-frame clones and leaves out a portion. Of roughly 140,000 clones listed, around 10% are singletons. Trimming shortened V by 7 bases and J by 14 bases, and 19 bases separated the two germline ends. The CDR3 contains 12 residues. Germline CDR1 is LNHDA and CDR2 is SQIVND (reference sequence). Material: central memory CD4+ T cells from blood. V gene TRBV19 combines with J gene TRBJ2-3, with D possibly TRBD1 on 5 matching bases. The sequence was collected from a man between 18 and 29 years old in good health. The CDR3, as DNA: TGTGCCAGTACCGCCCTATCAGGGCCCCGGTATTTT. Translating it yields CASTALSGPRYF.